The 18 T cell receptor beta chains reported below all come from one sample, sequenced in a study of blood T cell repertoires in COVID-19. Sequencing was performed with immunoSEQ multiplex PCR; in TCRdb, only in-frame clones are kept and a portion is missing. Of around 190,000 clones listed, about 88% are singletons. Input material: peripheral blood. The receptors derive from a man aged 50 or older with COVID-19, enrolled during active disease.

The chain links TRBV7-7 to TRBJ1-5, with D perhaps TRBD1 (6 bases). The V gene lost 3 bases and the J gene lost 5 bases, with 23 bases spanning the gap. Germline V gives CDR1 SSHAT, CDR2 FNYEAQ (reference sequence). The CDR3 covers 18 residues. The CDR3 DNA follows: TGTGCCAGCAGCTTTCCCCTCATACAGGGTTTGGTGGATCAGCCCCAGCATTTT. Translating gives CASSFPLIQGLVDQPQHF.

The chain links TRBV9 to TRBJ2-3; a possible D gene is TRBD2 (7 bases). Trimming took off 4 bases at V and 3 bases at J, with 15 bases between the two ends. The CDR3 loop spans 15 amino acids. Per germline, CDR1 SGDLS and CDR2 YYNGEE. CDR3 loop: CASSQIGGGTDTQYF. The CDR3, as DNA: TGTGCCAGCAGCCAAATAGGGGGGGGGACAGATACGCAGTATTTT.

The chain joins TRBV6-5 to TRBJ2-5, with D possibly matching TRBD1 (6 bases). Trimming left V 6 bases short and J 5 bases short, with 13 bases between. CDR3 length: 13 residues. Germline V lookup: CDR1 MNHEY, CDR2 SVGAGI. The CDR3 sequence: CASRKQGSETQYF. The DNA for the CDR3 is TGTGCCAGCAGGAAACAGGGAAGCGAGACCCAGTACTTC.

V usage is TRBV7-8 and J usage is TRBJ2-7; perhaps TRBD2 as D (6 bases). With 3 bases removed from V and 7 bases from J, the gap between germline ends came to 19 bases. There are 15 residues in the CDR3. The V gene's germline CDR1 is SGHVS and CDR2 FQNEAQ. CDR3 loop: CASSFTGTPEGEQYF. The CDR3 coding sequence is TGTGCCAGCAGCTTTACCGGGACTCCCGAGGGGGAGCAGTACTTC.

This chain connects TRBV19 to TRBJ2-1; 9 bases map to TRBD2. J gave up 4 bases and V 3 bases, and 4 bases lay outside the gene matches. Germline CDR1 LNHDA, CDR2 SQIVND (reference sequence). CDR3 size: 15 residues. Here the CDR3 reads CASSISGSSYNEQFF. CDR3 sequence (DNA): TGTGCCAGTAGTATTAGCGGGAGTTCATACAATGAGCAGTTCTTC. The full variable domain, with the rest looked up from reference TRBV19 and TRBJ2-1, is DGGITQSPKYLFRKEGQNVTLSCEQNLNHDAMYWYRQDPGQGLRLIYYSQIVNDFQKGDIAEGYSVSREKKESFPLTVTSAQKNPTAFYLCASSISGSSYNEQFFGPGTRLTVL.

The V call is TRBV3-1 (or the pseudogene TRBV3-2), the J call TRBJ2-7, with D perhaps matching TRBD2 (5 bases). The V gene lost 5 bases and the J gene lost 4 bases, with 15 bases spanning the gap. Germline V lookup: CDR1 LGHDT, CDR2 YNNKEL (reference sequence). This CDR3 is built from 14 residues. The CDR3 here is CASSSGQEAYEQYF. The CDR3 DNA is TGTGCCAGCAGCTCGGGTCAGGAGGCTTACGAGCAGTACTTC.

The chain employs TRBV27 and TRBJ2-7; 7 positions agree with TRBD2. V was clipped by 5 bases and J by 0 bases; unmatched bases: 4. The CDR3 is 14 residues long. Germline CDR1 is MNHEY and CDR2 is SMNVEV (reference sequence). CDR3 bases: TGTGCCAGCAGTAGCCGGACTAGCTCCTACGAGCAGTACTTC. This encodes CASSSRTSSYEQYF.

CDR3 sequence (DNA): TGCGCCAGCAGCCCGGAAAGAGGCAGCGGGAGGTACAATGAGCAGTTCTTC. It specifies CASSPERGSGRYNEQFF. The rearrangement links TRBV5-1 to TRBJ2-1; TRBD2 matches 9 bases. Germline assignment: CDR1 SGHRS and CDR2 YFSETQ. V shed 4 bases, J shed 4 bases, and the junction held 12 bases outside the gene matches. The CDR3 sequence is 17 residues long.

The chain has TRBV4-3 and TRBJ2-1; 12 nucleotides align to TRBD2. In germline, CDR1 is LGHNA, CDR2 YSLEER. The CDR3 extends over 19 amino acids. V lost 1 base, J lost 0 bases, and 7 bases stayed unmatched. Here the CDR3 DNA reads TGCGCCAGCAGCCAAGTTGCTAGCGGGGGGGCCGGCTCCTACAATGAGCAGTTCTTC. This sequence encodes CASSQVASGGAGSYNEQFF.

The chain joins TRBV27 to TRBJ1-2; no clear D. Germline CDR1 MNHEY, CDR2 SMNVEV (reference sequence). The CDR3 is 15 amino acids. V was clipped by 7 bases and J by 1 base, with 16 bases between them. For the CDR3, the DNA is TGTGCCAGCAATCTCGGAGGCGGACGTAACTATGGCTACACCTTC. This sequence encodes CASNLGGGRNYGYTF.

This chain joins TRBV3-1 (or the pseudogene TRBV3-2) and TRBJ2-3; D is perhaps TRBD2 (5 bases). Germline V CDR1 and CDR2: LGHDT, YNNKEL (reference sequence). Between the trimmed V and J ends, which lost 4 bases and 0 bases, there was a span of 8 bases. The CDR3 consists of 14 residues. CDR3 amino acids: CASSPRTSTDTQYF. The CDR3 coding sequence is TGTGCCAGCAGCCCACGGACTAGCACAGATACGCAGTATTTT.

V gene TRBV27 combines with J gene TRBJ2-7; 11 bases fit TRBD2. The CDR3 consists of 15 residues. Germline V CDR1 and CDR2: MNHEY, SMNVEV (reference sequence). Trimming took 5 bases from V and 0 from J; bases not matched to a gene: 3. CDR3 loop: CASSKLAGDSYEQYF. The CDR3 DNA sequence: TGTGCCAGCAGTAAACTAGCGGGAGACTCCTACGAGCAGTACTTC.

The V and J genes are TRBV6-2 or TRBV6-3 and TRBJ2-3; D perhaps matches TRBD2 (5 bases). The CDR3 is 16 amino acids. Trimming stripped 3 bases from V and 6 bases from J, with 19 bases between. Germline CDR1 is MNHEY and CDR2 is SVGEGT. The CDR3 sequence is CASSYLPGVSTDTQYF. The CDR3 nucleotides read TGTGCCAGCAGTTATCTTCCCGGGGTTTCCACCGATACGCAGTATTTT.

This clone was seen only a few times. The gene calls are TRBV9 and TRBJ1-4; TRBD1 matches 9 bases. This CDR3 has 17 amino acids. Germline V CDR1 and CDR2: SGDLS, YYNGEE. J gave up 2 bases and V 3 bases, and 8 bases lay outside the gene matches. CDR3 protein: CASSGTGGARTNEKLFF. The DNA for the CDR3 is TGTGCCAGCAGCGGCACAGGGGGCGCTCGGACTAATGAAAAACTGTTTTTT.

V is TRBV9 and J is TRBJ2-1; 10 bases are shared with TRBD2. This CDR3 is built from 15 residues. Per germline, CDR1 SGDLS and CDR2 YYNGEE. The V segment lost 6 bases and the J segment 2 bases; nucleotides outside the gene matches: 5. The CDR3 DNA is TGTGCCAGCAATGCAGCGGGGGGGCCCTACAATGAGCAGTTCTTC. Translation: CASNAAGGPYNEQFF.

V is TRBV4-3 and J is TRBJ2-5; TRBD1 is a possible D gene (7 bases). This CDR3 comprises 16 residues. The V end lost 2 bases, the J end lost 2 bases, and 15 bases lay between the germline ends. The germline V gene encodes CDR1 LGHNA and CDR2 YSLEER. The CDR3 coding sequence is TGCGCCAGCAGCCAATCCATGACAGGGAGGCAAGAGACCCAGTACTTC. Translated, it gives CASSQSMTGRQETQYF.

J is TRBJ2-7 and V is TRBV27; the match to TRBD2 covers 9 bases. The CDR3 is 17 amino acids. CDR1 MNHEY and CDR2 SMNVEV come from the germline V gene (reference sequence). V lost 2 bases and J lost 2; bases outside the gene matches: 10. CDR3 protein: CASSLRVGAGGPYEQYF. In nucleotides, the CDR3 is TGTGCCAGCAGTTTACGGGTCGGAGCGGGAGGCCCCTACGAGCAGTACTTC.

The chain carries TRBV4-2 and TRBJ2-2; maybe TRBD1 (5 bases). Trimming cost V 0 bases and J 6 bases, with 11 bases left between them. The germline CDR1 and CDR2 sequences are LGHNA and YNFKEQ. The CDR3 sequence is 15 residues long. The CDR3 region has the DNA TGTGCCAGCAGCCAAGATGTGGTGACAGCCGGGGAGCTGTTTTTT. Translated, it gives CASSQDVVTAGELFF.